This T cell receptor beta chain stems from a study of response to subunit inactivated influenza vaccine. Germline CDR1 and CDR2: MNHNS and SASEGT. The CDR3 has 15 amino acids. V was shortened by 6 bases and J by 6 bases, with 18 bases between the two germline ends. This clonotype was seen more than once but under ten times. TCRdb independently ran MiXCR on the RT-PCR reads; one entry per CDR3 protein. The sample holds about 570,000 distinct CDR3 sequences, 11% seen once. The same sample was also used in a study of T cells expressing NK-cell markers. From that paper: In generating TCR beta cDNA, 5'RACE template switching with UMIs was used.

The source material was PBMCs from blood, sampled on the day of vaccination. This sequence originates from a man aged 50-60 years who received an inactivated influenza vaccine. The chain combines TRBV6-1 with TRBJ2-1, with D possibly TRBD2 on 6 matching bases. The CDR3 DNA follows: TGTGCCAGCAGCCACGGTGGGACTTTCCTCAATGAGCAGTTCTTC. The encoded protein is CASSHGGTFLNEQFF.